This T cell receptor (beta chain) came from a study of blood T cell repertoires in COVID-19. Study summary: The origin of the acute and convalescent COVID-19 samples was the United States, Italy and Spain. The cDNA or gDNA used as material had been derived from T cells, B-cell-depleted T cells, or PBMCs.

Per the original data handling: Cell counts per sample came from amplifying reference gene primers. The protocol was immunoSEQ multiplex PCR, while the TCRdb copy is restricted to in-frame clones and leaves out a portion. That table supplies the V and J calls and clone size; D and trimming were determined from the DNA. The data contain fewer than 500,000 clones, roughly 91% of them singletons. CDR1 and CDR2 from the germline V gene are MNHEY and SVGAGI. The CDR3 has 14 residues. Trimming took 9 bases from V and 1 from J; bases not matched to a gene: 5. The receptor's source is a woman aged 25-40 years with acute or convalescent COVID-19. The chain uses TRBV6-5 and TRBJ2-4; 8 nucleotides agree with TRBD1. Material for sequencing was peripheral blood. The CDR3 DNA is TGTGCCAGTCTACAGGGGGATGCCAAAAACATTCAGTACTTC. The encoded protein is CASLQGDAKNIQYF.